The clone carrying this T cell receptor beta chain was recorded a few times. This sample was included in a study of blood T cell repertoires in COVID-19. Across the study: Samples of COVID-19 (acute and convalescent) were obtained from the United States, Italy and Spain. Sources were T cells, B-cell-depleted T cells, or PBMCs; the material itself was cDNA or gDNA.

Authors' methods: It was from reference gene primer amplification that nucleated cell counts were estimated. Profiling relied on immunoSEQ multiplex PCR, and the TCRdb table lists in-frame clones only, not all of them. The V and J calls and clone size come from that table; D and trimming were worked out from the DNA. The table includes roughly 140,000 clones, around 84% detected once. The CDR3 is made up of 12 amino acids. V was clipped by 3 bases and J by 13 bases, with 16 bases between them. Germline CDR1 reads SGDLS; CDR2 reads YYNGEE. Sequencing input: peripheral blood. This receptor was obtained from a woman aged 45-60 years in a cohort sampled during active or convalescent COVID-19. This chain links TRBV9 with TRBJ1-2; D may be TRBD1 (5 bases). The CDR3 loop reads CASSGSPGGRTF. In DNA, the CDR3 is TGTGCCAGCAGCGGCTCCCCCGGGGGTCGCACCTTC.